Sequencing of this T cell receptor beta chain was carried out in a study of blood T cells in healthy people across ages. This clonotype turned up a few times. The length of the CDR3 is 18 residues. Losses at the gene ends were 6 bases for V and 3 bases for J; bases not matched to a gene: 9. The germline CDR1 and CDR2 sequences are MNHNS and SASEGT. Then a second PCR, running roughly 6 to 12 cycles, was carried out with a sample-barcoded 5' primer and a J-beta primer mix. MiXCR was run by TCRdb on the 5' RACE reads, yielding one entry per CDR3 protein. The repertoire holds 700,000 or so distinct CDR3 sequences, 40% to 45% seen once, with around 30% in the top ten.

Sequenced material: blood. The source of this sequence is a man at least 80 years old in good health. The chain carries TRBV6-1 and TRBJ2-3; 16 nucleotides line up with TRBD2. CDR3: CASRSGTSGRVNTDTQYF. The CDR3 DNA follows: TGTGCCAGCAGGTCTGGGACTAGCGGGAGGGTAAATACAGATACGCAGTATTTT.